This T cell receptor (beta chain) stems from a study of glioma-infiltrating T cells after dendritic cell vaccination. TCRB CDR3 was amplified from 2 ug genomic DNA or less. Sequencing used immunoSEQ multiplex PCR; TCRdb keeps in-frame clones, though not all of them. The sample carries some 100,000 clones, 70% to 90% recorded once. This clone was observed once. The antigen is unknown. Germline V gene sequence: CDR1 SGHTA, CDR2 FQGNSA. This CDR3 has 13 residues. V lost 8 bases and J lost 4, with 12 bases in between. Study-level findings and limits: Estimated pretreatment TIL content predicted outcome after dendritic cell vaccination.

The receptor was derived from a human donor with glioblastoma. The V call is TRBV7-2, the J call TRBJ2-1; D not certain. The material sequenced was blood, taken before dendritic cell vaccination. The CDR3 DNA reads TGTGCCAGCGCCAAAAACCGGTACAATGAGCAGTTCTTC. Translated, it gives CASAKNRYNEQFF.